The entry below describes one TCR beta chain. The CDR3 runs 17 residues. CDR1 and CDR2 from the germline V gene are SGHVS and FNYEAQ. The V segment lost 4 bases and the J segment 1 base; nucleotides outside the gene matches: 6. The data belong to a study of blood T cell repertoires in COVID-19. In the study overall: COVID-19 samples, acute and convalescent, were from the United States, Italy and Spain. Nucleic acid was either cDNA or gDNA, and it came from T cells, B-cell-depleted T cells, or PBMCs.

As originally analysed: Estimation of nucleated cell counts relied on the amplification of reference gene primers. Only in-frame clones appear in the TCRdb table, and some are missing; sequencing was by immunoSEQ multiplex PCR. V and J calls and clone size are those listed in that table; D and trimming were worked out from the DNA. Altogether about 94,000 clones are present, roughly 84% being singletons, with the ten largest covering roughly 6.3%. The specimen was peripheral blood. The receptor's source is a man between 60 and 70 years old with acute or convalescent COVID-19. This chain joins TRBV7-6 and TRBJ2-1; 11 bases align to TRBD2. Written as DNA, the CDR3 is TGTGCCAGCAGCTCCTCAGTAGCGGGGGGGTCCTACAATGAGCAGTTCTTC. It is translated as CASSSSVAGGSYNEQFF.